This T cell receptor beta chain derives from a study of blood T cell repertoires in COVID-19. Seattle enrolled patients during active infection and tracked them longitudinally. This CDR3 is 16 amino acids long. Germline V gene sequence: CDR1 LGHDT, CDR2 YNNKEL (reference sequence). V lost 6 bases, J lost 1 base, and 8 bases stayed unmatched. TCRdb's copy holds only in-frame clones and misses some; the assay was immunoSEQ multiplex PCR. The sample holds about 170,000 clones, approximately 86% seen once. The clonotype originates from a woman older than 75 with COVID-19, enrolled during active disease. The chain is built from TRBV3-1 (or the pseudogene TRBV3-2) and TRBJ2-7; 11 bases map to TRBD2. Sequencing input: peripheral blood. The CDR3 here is CASRPTTSGGSYEQYF. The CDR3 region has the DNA TGTGCCAGCAGACCCACTACTAGCGGGGGTTCCTACGAGCAGTACTTC.